This TCR beta chain was sequenced in a study of blood T cell repertoires in COVID-19. Method: immunoSEQ multiplex PCR; TCRdb's copy keeps in-frame clones and lacks some. The table lists over 50,000 clones, approximately 83% of them singletons. V gave up 7 bases and J gave up 9 bases; unmatched junction bases: 10. The length of the CDR3 is 13 residues. In germline, CDR1 is MNHEY, CDR2 SVGAGI. The V call is TRBV6-5, the J call TRBJ2-7, with TRBD1 matching over 9 bases. The sample consisted of peripheral blood. This TCR derives from a human donor in a cohort sampled during active COVID-19. CDR3 sequence reads: CASTNTGTGWQYF. For the CDR3, the DNA is TGTGCCAGCACCAACACCGGGACAGGGTGGCAGTACTTC.